This entry is about one T cell receptor beta chain. Method: immunoSEQ multiplex PCR; TCRdb's copy keeps in-frame clones and lacks some. The data show 110,000 to 150,000 clones, roughly 92% seen once. The sample originates from a study of T cell responses to AZD1222 COVID-19 vaccine. CDR3 length: 11 amino acids. Looked up from germline, CDR1 is SEHNR and CDR2 is FQNEAQ (reference sequence). The V and J ends lost 5 bases and 4 bases respectively, with 6 bases between them. The sample consisted of peripheral blood, taken on day 0 of AZD1222 vaccination. The V call is TRBV7-9, the J call TRBJ2-7, with unresolved D. The receptor comes from an adult in good health. DNA for the CDR3: TGTGCCAGCAGCACCTCATACGAGCAGTACTTC. Translated, it gives CASSTSYEQYF.